This entry is about one T cell receptor (beta chain). The method was immunoSEQ multiplex PCR; TCRdb's version includes in-frame clones alone and lacks a portion of them. Of 75,000 to 100,000 clones listed, 80% to 90% are singletons. This specimen comes from a study of radiotherapy plus CTLA-4 blockade in lung cancer. Study summary: Around 18% of enrolled patients responded objectively, and more than 30% had disease control.

Patients had chemo-refractory metastatic non-small-cell lung cancer and received focal radiation plus CTLA-4 blockade that used ipilimumab. This CDR3 is 16 amino acids long. The V gene's germline CDR1 is MNHEY and CDR2 SMNVEV (reference sequence). Unmatched junction bases numbered 3, after V lost 3 bases and J lost 4 bases. This chain uses TRBV27 with TRBJ2-1, with 13 bases lining up with TRBD2. The input for sequencing was peripheral blood, taken from a patient treated with radiotherapy plus ipilimumab. This receptor was obtained from a human donor with non-small cell lung cancer that progressed on radiotherapy plus ipilimumab. The CDR3 spells CASSFRLAGGYNEQFF. DNA of the CDR3: TGTGCCAGCAGTTTTCGACTAGCGGGAGGTTACAATGAGCAGTTCTTC.